Each of the 32 T cell receptor beta chains below was sequenced from the same sample in a study of vaccination effects on CD4 cells after COVID-19. Antigens for these TCRs are unknown. Clones were sequenced by immunoSEQ multiplex PCR, and TCRdb holds only the in-frame ones, with some missing. The sample shows more than 40,000 clones, under 75% of them seen only once. Antigen-specific CD4+ T cell clonotypes were called by their expansion after viral peptide-pool culture in ViraFEST. Culture proceeded for nine to ten days, and CD4+ T cells were then isolated. All vaccine recipients tested negative for nucleocapsid antibodies and had never contracted SARS-CoV-2 infection. Material: CD4+ T cells from PBMCs cultured with HCoV-OC43 spike peptides, obtained before COVID-19 vaccination. Subset described: HCoV-OC43 spike overlapping peptide pool stimulation. These receptors all come from a human donor who received a COVID-19 vaccine.

This clone is a singleton in its sample. This rearrangement joins TRBV11-3 to TRBJ2-5; 15 nucleotides line up with TRBD2. Germline V CDR1 and CDR2: SGHNT, YENEEA. Trimming took 3 bases from V and 4 from J; bases not matched to a gene: 3. This CDR3 has 16 residues. The CDR3 protein is CASSFGLAGGPETQYF. CDR3 coding DNA: TGTGCCAGCAGCTTCGGACTAGCGGGAGGGCCAGAGACCCAGTACTTC.

The V and J genes are TRBV5-4 and TRBJ1-2; no clear D gene. CDR1 SGHNT and CDR2 YYREEE come from the germline V gene (reference sequence). Trimming shortened V by 0 bases and J by 0 bases, and 12 bases separated the two germline ends. This CDR3 is 16 amino acids long. The CDR3 bases are TGTGCCAGCAGCTTGGCCCCGAACACTGCTAACTATGGCTACACCTTC. Protein: CASSLAPNTANYGYTF.

The chain joins TRBV18 to TRBJ1-5; tentatively, D is TRBD1 (5 bases). Germline V gene lookup returns CDR1 KGHSH and CDR2 LQKENI. The CDR3 totals 21 residues. Trimming stripped 3 bases from V and 2 bases from J, with 29 bases between. The DNA of the CDR3 is TGTGCCAGCTCACCCAAAACCCTCGCCCGGGGCAGGGTCCAGGGCAATCAGCCCCAGCATTTT. Encoded protein: CASSPKTLARGRVQGNQPQHF.

The chain links TRBV11-2 to TRBJ1-4; a possible D gene is TRBD1 (5 bases). Germline CDR1 reads SGHAT; CDR2 reads FQNNGV. Trimming left V 0 bases short and J 7 bases short, with 12 bases between. The CDR3 totals 15 residues. CDR3 nucleotides: TGTGCCAGCAGCTTAGACGGGGGTAGTTCTGAAAAACTGTTTTTT. Its translation: CASSLDGGSSEKLFF.

The gene calls are TRBV25-1 and TRBJ2-5; 8 bases match TRBD1. The junction had 13 bases not matched to a gene; V was cut back by 3 bases and J by 4 bases. CDR1 MGHDK and CDR2 SYGVNS come from the germline V gene. The CDR3 runs 17 residues. CDR3 in amino acids: CASSDSDRVDSRETQYF. DNA for the CDR3: TGTGCCAGCAGTGATTCGGACAGGGTTGATAGTCGAGAGACCCAGTACTTC. Using reference TRBV25-1 and TRBJ2-5 for the parts outside the CDR3, the full variable domain is EADIYQTPRYLVIGTGKKITLECSQTMGHDKMYWYQQDPGMELHLIHYSYGVNSTEKGDLSSESTVSRIRTEHFPLTLESARPSHTSQYLCASSDSDRVDSRETQYFGPGTRLLVL.

CDR3 protein: CASRSRGTGLGNTIYF. CDR3 in DNA: TGTGCCAGTAGGTCCCGGGGGACAGGGCTCGGAAACACCATATATTTT. This chain connects TRBV19 to TRBJ1-3; 9 nucleotides align to TRBD1. The CDR3 length is 16 residues. Per germline, CDR1 LNHDA and CDR2 SQIVND (reference sequence). The trim removed 6 bases at V and 4 bases at J, leaving 10 bases unmatched.

The chain recombines TRBV5-1 with TRBJ1-2; possibly TRBD1 for D (5 bases). The V end lost 5 bases, the J end lost 0 bases, and 11 bases lay between the germline ends. The CDR3 loop spans 14 amino acids. The germline V gene encodes CDR1 SGHRS and CDR2 YFSETQ. The CDR3 here is CASREGTTNYGYTF. The CDR3 DNA is TGCGCCAGCAGAGAAGGGACTACTAACTATGGCTACACCTTC.

J is TRBJ2-2 and V is TRBV25-1; D is unclear. Per the germline V gene, CDR1 is MGHDK and CDR2 is SYGVNS. This CDR3 spans 16 amino acids. V gave up 1 base and J gave up 0 bases, with 9 bases separating them. Written as DNA, the CDR3 is TGTGCCAGCAGTGAATGGCTAGTCTCGAACACCGGGGAGCTGTTTTTT. Protein sequence: CASSEWLVSNTGELFF.

The genes are TRBV19 and TRBJ1-2; 12 bases agree with TRBD1. Germline CDR1 and CDR2: LNHDA and SQIVND (reference sequence). This CDR3 is built from 17 residues. With V trimmed by 4 bases and J by 5 bases, 11 bases remained unmatched. The CDR3 DNA is TGTGCCAGTAGTACAGGGACAGGGGGCTGGTCCCCGTATGGCTACACCTTC. Encoded protein: CASSTGTGGWSPYGYTF.

The gene calls are TRBV6-5 and TRBJ1-1; 10 nucleotides match TRBD1. Germline-derived CDR1 and CDR2 are MNHEY and SVGAGI. V dropped 10 bases and J dropped 4; count of bases not matched to a gene: 12. The CDR3 runs to 15 residues. CDR3 bases: TGTGCCACATTTCCTTTGTGGACAGGGGGCACTGAAGCTTTCTTT. Its protein product is CATFPLWTGGTEAFF.

The chain couples TRBV7-9 to TRBJ2-3; D ambiguous. V lost 7 bases and J 2 bases, leaving 4 bases between the germline ends. CDR1 is SEHNR and CDR2 is FQNEAQ in the germline V gene (reference sequence). This CDR3 spans 11 amino acids. In DNA, the CDR3 is TGTGCCAGCACCGTCACAGATACGCAGTATTTT. Its translation is CASTVTDTQYF.

This clone appeared a few times. The chain combines TRBV28 with TRBJ2-4, with a tentative D call TRBD1 (5 bases). Deletions cut 3 bases from V and 5 bases from J, with 14 bases between. The germline V gene encodes CDR1 MDHEN and CDR2 SYDVKM. This CDR3 region has 15 residues. The chain's CDR3 is CASSFPGRDENIQYF. The CDR3 nucleotides are TGTGCCAGCAGTTTCCCGGGCAGGGATGAAAACATTCAGTACTTC.

The V gene is TRBV2, the J gene TRBJ2-5, with 7 bases that match TRBD1. After removal of 6 bases from V and 5 bases from J, the junction contained 9 bases not matched to a gene. The CDR3 contains 14 residues. The germline CDR1 and CDR2 sequences are SNHLY and FYNNEI. CDR3 loop: CASRTAQGVETQYF. The DNA of the CDR3 is TGTGCCAGCAGAACTGCGCAGGGGGTGGAGACCCAGTACTTC.

This clone was recorded a few times. The genes are TRBV19 and TRBJ1-5; possibly TRBD1 for D (5 bases). CDR1 and CDR2 from the germline V gene are LNHDA and SQIVND (reference sequence). Trimming took off 8 bases at V and 1 base at J, with 18 bases between the two ends. The CDR3 runs 16 residues. CDR3 nucleotides: TGTGCCAGTCAGCCTTTGGGGGGGGTGAGCAATCAGCCCCAGCATTTT. It yields the protein CASQPLGGVSNQPQHF.

The V and J genes are TRBV4-1 and TRBJ1-5; D possibly corresponds to TRBD1 (6 bases). CDR3 size: 15 residues. CDR1 and CDR2 (germline): MGHRA, YSYEKL. Trimming took 1 base from V and 6 from J, leaving 13 bases between them. In nucleotides, the CDR3 is TGCGCCAGCAGCCAAGCGGGGGCGCGATTTCAGCCCCAGCATTTT. Protein sequence: CASSQAGARFQPQHF.

CDR3 protein: CSARVAVEAFF. The CDR3 nucleotides are TGCAGTGCTAGAGTTGCAGTGGAAGCTTTCTTT. The chain combines TRBV20-1 with TRBJ1-1, with D unresolved. This CDR3 is built from 11 residues. V was shortened by 1 base and J by 8 bases, with 8 bases between the two germline ends. Germline V lookup: CDR1 DFQATT, CDR2 SNEGSKA (reference sequence).

The rearrangement links TRBV9 to TRBJ1-6; 8 bases are a match to TRBD1. V shed 3 bases, J shed 10 bases, and the junction held 9 bases outside the gene matches. CDR3 size: 15 residues. Germline values: CDR1 SGDLS, CDR2 YYNGEE. CDR3: CASSAQGQGRSPLHF. The CDR3 DNA sequence: TGTGCCAGCAGCGCCCAAGGACAGGGTCGGTCACCCCTCCACTTT. Full variable domain (remainder filled in from reference TRBV9 and TRBJ1-6): DSGVTQTPKHLITATGQRVTLRCSPRSGDLSVYWYQQSLDQGLQFLIQYYNGEERAKGNILERFSAQQFPDLHSELNLSSLELGDSALYFCASSAQGQGRSPLHFGNGTRLTVT.

The J gene is TRBJ2-3, the V gene TRBV5-8, with 7 bases lining up with TRBD1. CDR3 length equals 17 residues. Germline V gene data show CDR1 as SGHTS and CDR2 as YDEGEE. V shed 0 bases and J 5 bases; nucleotides not matched to a gene: 12. The CDR3 DNA follows: TGTGCCAGCAGCTTGGCCCGGAGCGTAGGGGGCGGAGATACGCAGTATTTT. This encodes CASSLARSVGGGDTQYF.

In its sample, this clone was seen once. The chain recombines TRBV7-9 with TRBJ1-1, with TRBD1 identical over 9 bases. Germline V CDR1 and CDR2: SEHNR, FQNEAQ (reference sequence). The CDR3 spans 14 residues. Unmatched junction bases numbered 4, after V lost 5 bases and J lost 3 bases. Written as DNA, the CDR3 is TGTGCCAGCAGCCCGAACAGGGGGCACACTGAAGCTTTCTTT. Translated: CASSPNRGHTEAFF.

The chain employs TRBV7-9 and TRBJ2-7; TRBD1 matches 8 bases. This CDR3 is built from 13 residues. Germline assignment: CDR1 SEHNR and CDR2 FQNEAQ (reference sequence). V was pared by 5 bases and J by 1 base, with 1 base of the junction left unmatched. This chain's CDR3 is CASSRDRSYEQYF. The CDR3 coding sequence is TGTGCCAGCAGCCGGGACAGGTCCTACGAGCAGTACTTC. Supplemented by reference TRBV7-9 and TRBJ2-7, the full variable domain reads DTGVSQNPRHKITKRGQNVTFRCDPISEHNRLYWYRQTLGQGPEFLTYFQNEAQLEKSRLLSDRFSAERPKGSFSTLEIQRTEQGDSAMYLCASSRDRSYEQYFGPGTRLTVT.

The genes are TRBV4-1 and TRBJ1-4; 10 bases match TRBD1. This CDR3 spans 14 amino acids. The V gene's germline CDR1 is MGHRA and CDR2 YSYEKL. Unmatched junction bases numbered 6, after V lost 6 bases and J lost 8 bases. The CDR3 is CASRRTGGDEKLFF. DNA of the CDR3: TGCGCCAGCAGGCGGACAGGGGGGGACGAAAAACTGTTTTTT.

The chain recombines TRBV5-4 with TRBJ1-1, with D perhaps TRBD1 (6 bases). The CDR3 covers 13 residues. The V gene's germline CDR1 is SGHNT and CDR2 YYREEE (reference sequence). V dropped 2 bases and J dropped 4 bases, with 9 bases sitting between them. The CDR3 region is CASSLQGGTEAFF. The DNA of the CDR3 is TGTGCCAGCAGCTTACAGGGAGGCACTGAAGCTTTCTTT.

This clone was observed a few times. The chain combines TRBV3-1 (or the pseudogene TRBV3-2) with TRBJ2-7; tentative D call: TRBD2 (5 bases). The length of the CDR3 is 12 residues. Per germline, CDR1 LGHDT and CDR2 YNNKEL (reference sequence). Trimming cost V 3 bases and J 7 bases, with 10 bases left between them. CDR3 sequence reads: CASSQREREQYF. The CDR3 nucleotides read TGTGCCAGCAGCCAGAGGGAAAGGGAGCAGTACTTC.

This clone was found a few times. The V gene is TRBV5-1, the J gene TRBJ1-2, with D maybe TRBD1 (6 bases). The CDR3 is 13 residues long. The V end lost 0 bases, the J end lost 8 bases, and 11 bases lay between the germline ends. Germline assignment: CDR1 SGHRS and CDR2 YFSETQ. Written as DNA, the CDR3 is TGCGCCAGCAGCTTGGCGCAGGGGTTCGGCTACACCTTC. Encoded protein: CASSLAQGFGYTF.

This clone was recorded many times. The chain couples TRBV4-2 to TRBJ2-5; D could derive from TRBD1 or TRBD2 (5 bases each). From germline, CDR1 is LGHNA and CDR2 YNFKEQ. V was trimmed by 0 bases and J by 5 bases, leaving 19 bases between them. The CDR3 consists of 17 residues. The CDR3 DNA is TGTGCCAGCAGCCAAGACGCTTCGGGGCGGACCCGGGAGACCCAGTACTTC. Its protein product is CASSQDASGRTRETQYF.

J is TRBJ2-5 and V is TRBV4-1; D may match TRBD1 or TRBD2 (6 bases each). V was pared by 4 bases and J by 5 bases, with 11 bases between. In germline, CDR1 is MGHRA, CDR2 YSYEKL. This CDR3 is 13 amino acids long. CDR3 DNA sequence: TGCGCCAGCAGCCGAGGGGGGAGGGAGACCCAGTACTTC. Its protein product is CASSRGGRETQYF.

In its sample, this clone was seen a few times. V usage is TRBV2 and J usage is TRBJ2-7; tentative D call: TRBD1 (5 bases). Trimming took off 7 bases at V and 3 bases at J, with 13 bases between the two ends. The CDR3 length is 13 residues. Per the germline V gene, CDR1 is SNHLY and CDR2 is FYNNEI. The CDR3 bases are TGTGCCAGCACCCTAAGAAGGGGCTACGAGCAGTACTTC. Protein: CASTLRRGYEQYF.

The V and J genes are TRBV15 and TRBJ2-1; D might be TRBD1 or TRBD2, each matching 6 bases. This CDR3 is built from 14 residues. Per the germline V gene, CDR1 is LNHNV and CDR2 is YYDKDF (reference sequence). The V end lost 4 bases, the J end lost 11 bases, and 18 bases lay between the germline ends. The CDR3 sequence: CATSIPSRGAQQFF. In DNA form, the CDR3 reads TGTGCCACCAGCATACCCTCTAGGGGGGCTCAGCAGTTCTTC.

The V and J genes are TRBV9 and TRBJ1-2; no clear D. This CDR3 comprises 15 residues. V gave up 0 bases and J gave up 7 bases, with 16 bases separating them. CDR1 is SGDLS and CDR2 is YYNGEE in the germline V gene. Here the CDR3 DNA reads TGTGCCAGCAGCGTAGAATTTGGGAGGTATTCTGGCTACACCTTC. It specifies CASSVEFGRYSGYTF.

The chain combines TRBV9 with TRBJ2-1; 10 nucleotides line up with TRBD1. The CDR3 has 15 amino acids. Per the germline V gene, CDR1 is SGDLS and CDR2 is YYNGEE. The V gene end was trimmed by 0 bases and the J gene end by 5 bases; junction bases not matched to a gene: 2. The CDR3 DNA reads as TGTGCCAGCAGCGTAGGGACAGGGGGAAACAATGAGCAGTTCTTC. It encodes CASSVGTGGNNEQFF. Full variable domain (missing parts from reference TRBV9 and TRBJ2-1): DSGVTQTPKHLITATGQRVTLRCSPRSGDLSVYWYQQSLDQGLQFLIQYYNGEERAKGNILERFSAQQFPDLHSELNLSSLELGDSALYFCASSVGTGGNNEQFFGPGTRLTVL.

The chain links TRBV5-4 to TRBJ1-1; TRBD1 might be the D (5 bases). CDR1 is SGHNT, CDR2 YYREEE, per germline (reference sequence). The CDR3 contains 13 residues. The V end was cut by 3 bases, the J end by 4 bases, with 10 bases between. The CDR3 loop reads CASSYRQTTEAFF. The CDR3 DNA reads TGTGCCAGCAGCTACCGACAGACCACTGAAGCTTTCTTT.

This clone was counted once. The V call is TRBV24-1, the J call TRBJ2-5; D is perhaps TRBD2 (5 bases). The germline V and J ends were trimmed by 7 bases and 1 base, with 12 bases remaining between them. The CDR3 consists of 14 residues. The V gene's germline CDR1 is KGHDR and CDR2 SFDVKD. CDR3 loop: CATSGGPPQETQYF. In DNA, the CDR3 is TGTGCCACCAGCGGCGGGCCACCCCAAGAGACCCAGTACTTC.